A single sample is the source of the 26 T cell receptor beta chains below, sequenced in a study of blood T cell repertoires in COVID-19. The method was immunoSEQ multiplex PCR; TCRdb's version includes in-frame clones alone and lacks a portion of them. The sample records 320,000 or so clones, 88% being singletons. The sample taken for sequencing was PBMCs or T cells enriched from blood (not recorded which). These receptors were obtained from a man younger than 40 who had recovered from COVID-19.

V gene TRBV6-1 combines with J gene TRBJ2-7; 8 bases fit TRBD1. J gave up 0 bases and V 2 bases, and 3 bases lay outside the gene matches. The CDR3 is 15 amino acids. Looked up from germline, CDR1 is MNHNS and CDR2 is SASEGT. The CDR3 DNA reads TGTGCCAGCAGTGAAAGGGACAGGAGCTCCTACGAGCAGTACTTC. It specifies CASSERDRSSYEQYF.

This chain links TRBV5-1 with TRBJ1-2; weak D call: TRBD1 (6 bases). CDR3 length equals 14 residues. The V end lost 2 bases, the J end lost 3 bases, and 11 bases lay between the germline ends. Germline V CDR1 and CDR2: SGHRS, YFSETQ. For the CDR3, the DNA is TGCGCCAGCAGCTTCCTACAGGGTGACTATGGCTACACCTTC. Its protein product is CASSFLQGDYGYTF.

The chain recombines TRBV28 with TRBJ1-1, with TRBD1 identical over 10 bases. The CDR3 runs 14 residues. The germline V gene has CDR1 MDHEN and CDR2 SYDVKM. V lost 5 bases and J lost 10; bases outside the gene matches: 10. CDR3 protein: CASSQTGGADSAFF. The CDR3 nucleotides read TGTGCCAGCAGTCAGACAGGGGGCGCGGATTCAGCTTTCTTT.

This clone was seen only a few times. The V and J genes are TRBV7-9 and TRBJ2-1; 7 bases fit TRBD1. V was clipped by 5 bases and J by 1 base; unmatched bases: 8. The CDR3 runs 16 residues. CDR1 is SEHNR, CDR2 FQNEAQ, per germline (reference sequence). CDR3 coding DNA: TGTGCCAGCAGCGCAATAGGGGGCGCGTCCTACAATGAGCAGTTCTTC. Amino acid sequence: CASSAIGGASYNEQFF. The whole variable domain, filled in from reference TRBV7-9 and TRBJ2-1, reads DTGVSQNPRHKITKRGQNVTFRCDPISEHNRLYWYRQTLGQGPEFLTYFQNEAQLEKSRLLSDRFSAERPKGSFSTLEIQRTEQGDSAMYLCASSAIGGASYNEQFFGPGTRLTVL.

CDR3 DNA sequence: TGTGCCAGCAGCCCAGCCGGGACAGGGAATAATGAAAAACTGTTTTTT. Amino acids: CASSPAGTGNNEKLFF. V usage is TRBV13 and J usage is TRBJ1-4; 9 nucleotides align to TRBD1. The CDR3 extends over 16 amino acids. The J segment lost 4 bases and the V segment lost 5 bases, leaving 8 bases of the junction unmatched. Germline CDR1 and CDR2: PRHDT and FYEKMQ (reference sequence).

This chain connects TRBV6-4 to TRBJ1-5; TRBD1 matches at 8 bases. After removal of 2 bases from V and 6 bases from J, the junction contained 3 bases not matched to a gene. This CDR3 has 14 residues. Germline lookup yields CDR1 MRHNA and CDR2 SNTAGT. The CDR3 nucleotides are TGTGCCAGCAGTGACCAGGGGGCTGCTCAGCCCCAGCATTTT. This codes for CASSDQGAAQPQHF.

The chain uses TRBV15 and TRBJ1-6; 8 bases line up with TRBD1. Germline lookup yields CDR1 LNHNV and CDR2 YYDKDF (reference sequence). The V and J ends lost 0 bases and 8 bases, in that order; junction bases with no gene match: 3. The CDR3 consists of 15 residues. CDR3: CATSRDRTGYSPLHF. In nucleotides, the CDR3 is TGTGCCACCAGCAGAGACCGGACAGGGTATTCACCCCTCCACTTT.

The chain is built from TRBV30 and TRBJ2-2, with D possibly matching TRBD1 (5 bases). Germline V lookup: CDR1 GTSNPN, CDR2 SVGIG (reference sequence). The V end was cut by 1 base, the J end by 6 bases, with 6 bases between. This CDR3 has 12 residues. The DNA of the CDR3 is TGTGCCTGGAGTGGGGGCCCCGGGGAGCTGTTTTTT. It is translated as CAWSGGPGELFF.

V usage is TRBV20-1 and J usage is TRBJ2-3; D is unclear. CDR1 DFQATT and CDR2 SNEGSKA come from the germline V gene (reference sequence). This CDR3 is 9 amino acids long. The CDR3 loop reads CRLADTQYF. The CDR3 bases are TGCAGGTTAGCAGATACGCAGTATTTT.

This clone occurred once. The chain carries TRBV11-2 and TRBJ2-5; D not certain. Germline V gene data show CDR1 as SGHAT and CDR2 as FQNNGV. V lost 4 bases, J lost 3 bases, and 18 bases lay in between. There are 16 residues in the CDR3. This CDR3 is CASSSQFFQEEETQYF. In DNA, the CDR3 is TGTGCCAGCAGCTCCCAATTCTTCCAGGAAGAAGAGACCCAGTACTTC.

The chain links TRBV7-2 to TRBJ2-3; 7 bases are shared with TRBD1. With 6 bases clipped from V and 3 bases from J, the junction kept 9 bases outside the gene matches. Germline-derived CDR1 and CDR2 are SGHTA and FQGNSA. This CDR3 is 15 amino acids long. The CDR3 nucleotides read TGTGCCAGCAGTTACCGACAGGGTGGTACAGATACGCAGTATTTT. Protein: CASSYRQGGTDTQYF. Full variable domain (missing parts from reference TRBV7-2 and TRBJ2-3): GAGVSQSPSNKVTEKGKDVELRCDPISGHTALYWYRQSLGQGLEFLIYFQGNSAPDKSGLPSDRFSAERTGGSVSTLTIQRTQQEDSAVYLCASSYRQGGTDTQYFGPGTRLTVL.

This clone was seen a few times. V is TRBV2 and J is TRBJ1-4; a weak D match, TRBD1 (6 bases). In germline, CDR1 is SNHLY, CDR2 FYNNEI. This CDR3 has 12 residues. V gave up 10 bases and J gave up 7 bases, with 13 bases separating them. This CDR3 reads CAIGQSGEKLFF. CDR3 sequence (DNA): TGTGCCATCGGACAGAGTGGTGAAAAACTGTTTTTT.

J is TRBJ1-6 and V is TRBV27, with 10 bases that match TRBD1. V lost 3 bases to trimming and J lost 10 bases; unmatched junction nucleotides: 6. The CDR3 has 15 amino acids. Per the germline V gene, CDR1 is MNHEY and CDR2 is SMNVEV (reference sequence). CDR3: CASSFTTGGRSPLHF. CDR3 in DNA: TGTGCCAGCAGTTTCACGACAGGGGGCCGGTCACCCCTCCACTTT.

The V gene is TRBV19, the J gene TRBJ2-1; TRBD1 matches at 9 bases. Trimming took 5 bases from V and 3 from J; bases not matched to a gene: 5. The CDR3 runs to 15 residues. In germline, CDR1 is LNHDA, CDR2 SQIVND (reference sequence). The CDR3: CASSVVGQGYNEQFF. The CDR3 region has the DNA TGTGCCAGTAGTGTTGTGGGACAGGGCTACAATGAGCAGTTCTTC.

This chain uses TRBV3-1 (or the pseudogene TRBV3-2) with TRBJ2-7; TRBD1 agrees at 8 bases. Germline V gene sequence: CDR1 LGHDT, CDR2 YNNKEL (reference sequence). This CDR3 spans 14 amino acids. V gave up 5 bases and J gave up 5 bases; unmatched junction bases: 8. The CDR3 sequence is CASSKTTGVHEQYF. The CDR3 nucleotides read TGTGCCAGCAGCAAAACGACAGGGGTCCACGAGCAGTACTTC.

The chain uses TRBV6-2 or TRBV6-3 and TRBJ1-5; perhaps TRBD1 as D (5 bases). The germline CDR1 and CDR2 sequences are MNHEY and SVGEGT. The CDR3 is made up of 15 amino acids. The V gene lost 1 base and the J gene lost 0 bases, with 7 bases spanning the gap. The CDR3 DNA reads TGTGCCAGCAGTTACTTCGACAGTAGCAATCAGCCCCAGCATTTT. Its protein product is CASSYFDSSNQPQHF.

There are a few counts of this clone. The chain uses TRBV7-8 and TRBJ1-4, with 8 bases aligning to TRBD1. The germline gives CDR1 SGHVS, CDR2 FQNEAQ. This CDR3 has 15 amino acids. J was trimmed by 6 bases and V by 1 base; bases with no gene match: 4. CDR3: CASSLETGAYEKLFF. DNA of the CDR3: TGTGCCAGCAGCTTAGAGACAGGGGCCTATGAAAAACTGTTTTTT.

This chain uses TRBV9 with TRBJ2-2; 8 bases are shared with TRBD2. The CDR3 loop spans 14 amino acids. Germline V gene lookup returns CDR1 SGDLS and CDR2 YYNGEE. The trim removed 7 bases at V and 4 bases at J, leaving 6 bases unmatched. CDR3 DNA: TGTGCCAGCGGAGACGGGGGGGCCACCGGGGAGCTGTTTTTT. It encodes CASGDGGATGELFF.

V usage is TRBV6-5 and J usage is TRBJ2-1; D call uncertain. V gave up 6 bases and J gave up 4 bases, with 13 bases separating them. The CDR3 loop spans 14 amino acids. Germline V gene lookup returns CDR1 MNHEY and CDR2 SVGAGI. The CDR3 loop reads CASSVAENYNEQFF. CDR3 DNA: TGTGCCAGCAGCGTAGCCGAGAATTACAATGAGCAGTTCTTC.

This chain uses TRBV7-9 with TRBJ2-7; the match to TRBD1 covers 8 bases. Germline CDR1 is SEHNR and CDR2 is FQNEAQ (reference sequence). This CDR3 has 16 amino acids. V shed 4 bases, J shed 0 bases, and the junction held 8 bases outside the gene matches. Here the CDR3 DNA reads TGTGCCAGCAGCTCCCGGGACAGGACAATCTCCTACGAGCAGTACTTC. This translates into CASSSRDRTISYEQYF.

The V and J genes are TRBV7-6 and TRBJ1-1, with 7 bases aligning to TRBD1. The CDR3 extends over 14 amino acids. V was clipped by 4 bases and J by 1 base; unmatched bases: 3. The germline gives CDR1 SGHVS, CDR2 FNYEAQ. The CDR3 DNA reads TGTGCCAGCAGCTCCGGACAGGAGAACACTGAAGCTTTCTTT. Encoded protein: CASSSGQENTEAFF.

The rearrangement joins TRBV5-1 to TRBJ2-1; 8 bases are a match to TRBD1. From germline, CDR1 is SGHRS and CDR2 YFSETQ. The CDR3 extends over 15 amino acids. With 6 bases clipped from V and 2 bases from J, the junction kept 7 bases outside the gene matches. The DNA of the CDR3 is TGCGCCAGCAACCCAGGGACAGGCGCCTACAATGAGCAGTTCTTC. Protein product: CASNPGTGAYNEQFF.

J is TRBJ2-7 and V is TRBV30; 9 bases are shared with TRBD1. CDR3 length equals 16 residues. CDR1 GTSNPN and CDR2 SVGIG come from the germline V gene (reference sequence). V was pared by 3 bases and J by 6 bases, with 15 bases of the junction left unmatched. The CDR3 is CAWRFGSRGTGPEQYF. CDR3 DNA sequence: TGTGCCTGGAGATTTGGGTCGAGGGGGACAGGGCCCGAGCAGTACTTC.

This clone appeared once. The chain links TRBV10-1 to TRBJ2-5, with TRBD2 identical over 7 bases. Germline-derived CDR1 and CDR2 are WNHNN and SYGVQD (reference sequence). There are 15 residues in the CDR3. V shed 9 bases and J 0 bases; nucleotides not matched to a gene: 10. CDR3 bases: TGCGCCAGGGTTAAGCGGGGCGCGTACCAAGAGACCCAGTACTTC. It encodes CARVKRGAYQETQYF.

The rearrangement joins TRBV7-2 to TRBJ2-7; tentatively, D is TRBD1 (5 bases). V dropped 5 bases and J dropped 5 bases, with 16 bases sitting between them. The germline gives CDR1 SGHTA, CDR2 FQGNSA. This CDR3 is 14 amino acids long. The CDR3 bases are TGTGCCAGCAGCCTGTCCACAGGATTTAACGAGCAGTACTTC. Residues: CASSLSTGFNEQYF. The whole variable domain, filled in from reference TRBV7-2 and TRBJ2-7, reads GAGVSQSPSNKVTEKGKDVELRCDPISGHTALYWYRQSLGQGLEFLIYFQGNSAPDKSGLPSDRFSAERTGGSVSTLTIQRTQQEDSAVYLCASSLSTGFNEQYFGPGTRLTVT.

The rearrangement links TRBV7-9 to TRBJ1-4; D call uncertain. The CDR3 covers 13 residues. V was pared by 4 bases and J by 10 bases, with 13 bases between. CDR1 is SEHNR and CDR2 is FQNEAQ in the germline V gene (reference sequence). CDR3 in amino acids: CASSSASQAKLFF. CDR3 bases: TGTGCCAGCAGCTCCGCCTCCCAGGCAAAACTGTTTTTT.